Following are 16 T cell receptor beta chains from one sample sequenced in a study of T cells in Graves' hyperthyroidism and ophthalmopathy. Amplified TCR beta CDR3 regions came from RNA transcripts. During a first-round RT-PCR of the TCR CDR3, the HTBI primer set was used. TCRdb reprocessed the multiplex PCR reads with MiXCR, giving one entry per CDR3 protein. The profile shows about 320,000 distinct CDR3 sequences, around 17% of them singletons. The sample consisted of blood. The receptors here all came from a young man with Graves' hyperthyroidism.

In regard to this clonotype: A much larger clone is a single base away; this may be a read error. Given the absence of the conserved phenylalanine or tryptophan at the CDR3 end, a read error is likely. The chain carries TRBV2 and TRBJ1-5; D gene ambiguous. The CDR3 extends over 15 amino acids. V was pared by 3 bases and J by 0 bases, with 9 bases between. Per the germline V gene, CDR1 is SNHLY and CDR2 is FYNNEI. The CDR3 loop reads CASSEDAYSNQPQHL. CDR3 nucleotide sequence: TGTGCCAGCAGTGAGGACGCTTATAGCAATCAGCCCCAGCATCTT.

The chain couples TRBV9 to TRBJ2-3, with 10 bases that match TRBD2. The CDR3 runs to 15 residues. Germline V gives CDR1 SGDLS, CDR2 YYNGEE. With 3 bases clipped from V and 5 bases from J, the junction kept 6 bases outside the gene matches. The CDR3 reads CASSESGRAEDTQYF. CDR3 in DNA: TGTGCCAGCAGCGAGAGCGGGAGGGCCGAAGATACGCAGTATTTT.

This clonotype was detected many times. The chain couples TRBV15 to TRBJ2-1; 8 nucleotides agree with TRBD2. CDR3 length: 14 amino acids. Per germline, CDR1 LNHNV and CDR2 YYDKDF (reference sequence). The trim removed 5 bases at V and 8 bases at J, leaving 8 bases unmatched. CDR3 nucleotides: TGTGCCACCAGCCCCCAGCGGGAGAGGGATGAGCAGTTCTTC. This codes for CATSPQRERDEQFF.

This clonotype was seen ten or more times. The gene calls are TRBV12-3 or TRBV12-4 and TRBJ2-1, with no clear D. V was trimmed by 7 bases and J by 0 bases, leaving 13 bases between them. The CDR3 covers 15 residues. The CDR3 loop reads CASTPGSSSYNEQFF. The CDR3 DNA follows: TGTGCCAGCACCCCCGGGTCCAGCTCCTACAATGAGCAGTTCTTC.

This clonotype was counted at least ten times. CDR3: CATSDLNVADEQFF. CDR3 nucleotides: TGTGCCACCAGTGATTTAAACGTTGCGGATGAGCAGTTCTTC. The chain has TRBV24-1 and TRBJ2-1; D unresolved. This CDR3 has 14 amino acids. Trimming pared 1 base from V and 8 bases from J, leaving 11 bases between. Germline values: CDR1 KGHDR, CDR2 SFDVKD.

In this sample, this clonotype turned up a few times. This sequence joins TRBV11-2 and TRBJ2-2; TRBD2 is a possible D gene (5 bases). Germline loops: CDR1 SGHAT, CDR2 FQNNGV. The CDR3 totals 17 residues. Trimming left V 1 base short and J 0 bases short, with 12 bases between. The CDR3 loop is CASSLVGPSPNTGELFF. In DNA form, the CDR3 reads TGTGCCAGCAGCTTAGTTGGGCCTAGCCCGAACACCGGGGAGCTGTTTTTT.

This clonotype was seen ten or more times. This chain joins TRBV7-3 and TRBJ1-1; no reliable D call. V lost 11 bases, J lost 0 bases, and 13 bases lay in between. The CDR3 length is 13 residues. Per the germline V gene, CDR1 is SGHTA and CDR2 is FQGTGA. CDR3 sequence (DNA): TGTGCCGGCAAGACGGCTATGAACACTGAAGCTTTCTTT. It specifies CAGKTAMNTEAFF.

This clonotype was detected only a few times. This sequence joins TRBV2 and TRBJ1-2, with TRBD1 as a possible D gene (6 bases). Germline-derived CDR1 and CDR2 are SNHLY and FYNNEI. Trimming took 5 bases from V and 6 from J, leaving 13 bases between them. This CDR3 is 13 amino acids long. CDR3 in amino acids: CASSTTGPDGYTF. In nucleotides, the CDR3 is TGTGCCAGCAGTACCACAGGGCCCGATGGCTACACCTTC.

This clonotype has a handful of counts. V is TRBV28 and J is TRBJ2-4; D remains unclear. Germline V CDR1 and CDR2: MDHEN, SYDVKM. V lost 5 bases and J lost 0, with 17 bases in between. The CDR3 is made up of 17 amino acids. CDR3 nucleotides: TGTGCCAGCAGTCCCCCCCTGGATCCACTAGCCAAAAACATTCAGTACTTC. Protein sequence: CASSPPLDPLAKNIQYF.

The chain joins TRBV20-1 to TRBJ2-7; unclear D gene. The CDR3 contains 15 residues. The V gene lost 6 bases and the J gene lost 6 bases, with 24 bases spanning the gap. CDR1 is DFQATT and CDR2 is SNEGSKA in the germline V gene (reference sequence). CDR3 nucleotides: TGCAGTGCCCGGCGGCCCATCGGAGAATTTCGCGAGCAGTACTTC. It is translated as CSARRPIGEFREQYF.

This clonotype was found many times. The chain couples TRBV30 to TRBJ2-7; 7 nucleotides match TRBD1. The CDR3 consists of 14 residues. Germline loops: CDR1 GTSNPN, CDR2 SVGIG (reference sequence). The ends lost 4 bases at V and 2 bases at J; junction bases unmatched: 8. In nucleotides, the CDR3 is TGTGCCTGGACCGGCCGGGACAGAACCTACGAGCAGTACTTC. Protein product: CAWTGRDRTYEQYF.

In its sample, this clonotype was seen a few times. The V call is TRBV29-1, the J call TRBJ2-7, with D possibly being TRBD2 (7 bases). CDR3 length: 13 residues. The ends were cut back, 6 bases at V and 4 bases at J, with 16 bases in the middle. In germline, CDR1 is SQVTM, CDR2 ANQGSEA. CDR3 sequence (DNA): TGCAGCGTCGAGGGGGGGGGGAGATACGAGCAGTACTTC. Protein sequence: CSVEGGGRYEQYF.

This clonotype was seen a few times. The V gene is TRBV11-1, the J gene TRBJ2-7, with D perhaps matching TRBD1 (6 bases). From germline, CDR1 is SGHAT and CDR2 FQDESV (reference sequence). The CDR3 is 14 residues long. The ends were cut back, 5 bases at V and 0 bases at J, with 11 bases in the middle. CDR3 in DNA: TGTGCCAGCAGCCTTGAGACAGGCTCCTACGAGCAGTACTTC. It encodes CASSLETGSYEQYF.

In this sample, this clonotype turned up a few times. J is TRBJ1-5 and V is TRBV7-2; 7 nucleotides agree with TRBD1. The germline V gene has CDR1 SGHTA and CDR2 FQGNSA. The J segment lost 0 bases and the V segment lost 6 bases, leaving 20 bases of the junction unmatched. The CDR3 consists of 20 residues. The CDR3 DNA follows: TGTGCCAGCAGTTGTCCGGGTCGGGACAGAACCCTAAATAGCAATCAGCCCCAGCATTTT. Its protein product is CASSCPGRDRTLNSNQPQHF.

The sample holds many counts of this clonotype. The chain joins TRBV2 to TRBJ1-4; no reliable D call. The CDR3 length is 15 residues. Germline V gene data show CDR1 as SNHLY and CDR2 as FYNNEI. V dropped 6 bases and J dropped 0 bases, with 11 bases sitting between them. The DNA of the CDR3 is TGTGCCAGCAGGGCGGGGTCTGCAACTAATGAAAAACTGTTTTTT. As protein: CASRAGSATNEKLFF.

V is TRBV10-3 and J is TRBJ2-5; 8 bases match TRBD2. The CDR3 is made up of 19 amino acids. Germline loops: CDR1 ENHRY, CDR2 SYGVKD. The junction had 21 bases not matched to a gene; V was cut back by 4 bases and J by 5 bases. CDR3 in amino acids: CAISASHSPGGPLGETQYF. CDR3 nucleotide sequence: TGTGCCATCAGTGCCTCACATTCACCGGGGGGGCCCCTCGGGGAGACCCAGTACTTC.